The rows below give T cell receptor beta chains drawn from one sample of a study of T-cell reconstitution after alpha-beta-depleted transplantation in children. One entry per CDR3 protein results from TCRdb running MiXCR on the PCR reads. This sample has fewer than 550,000 distinct CDR3 sequences, with roughly 10% found just once. The input for sequencing was PBMCs, mostly from graft donor cells, taken 180 days after TCRalphabeta/CD19-depleted stem cell transplant. The source of these receptors is a female patient under 10 years old who had a stem cell transplant for aplastic anemia, so the T cells may come from the graft donor. Each CDR3 is given with its conserved first and last residue. Each record gives: V gene, J gene, clone size, D gene, CDR3 DNA, CDR3 protein. The D gene is left open where the match is weak. Clone sizes are given selectively: once, few, many, or a class where the clone is expanded.

TRBV30	TRBJ2-5	NA	NA	TGTGCCTGGAGTGAGATAGAGACCCAGTACTTC	CAWSEIETQYF
TRBV20-1	TRBJ2-5	many	NA	TGCAGTGCGGAGAACCGGGAGCTGGGGGAGACCCAGTACTTC	CSAENRELGETQYF
TRBV20-1	TRBJ2-1	few	TRBD2	TGCAGTGCTACCGTCCTAGCGGGAGGGCCAGGAACCTACAATGAGCAGTTCTTC	CSATVLAGGPGTYNEQFF
TRBV7-2	TRBJ2-1	few	NA	TGTGCCAGCAGCCCCGAATCTGTGGGCTCCTACAATGAGCAGTTCTTC	CASSPESVGSYNEQFF
TRBV7-2	TRBJ2-3	NA	TRBD2	TGTGCCAGCAGCCGGGGAGGCGGGAGAGGGCCAGATACGCAGTATTTT	CASSRGGGRGPDTQYF
TRBV7-8	TRBJ2-1	NA	TRBD2	TGTGCCAGCAGCCCTTGGTTGGCTAGCGGCTACAATGAGCAGTTCTTC	CASSPWLASGYNEQFF
TRBV7-2	TRBJ1-1	NA	NA	TGTGCCAGCAGCCCGGGCCTCCCCCTGCGAGCTTTCTTT	CASSPGLPLRAFF
TRBV28	TRBJ2-2	NA	NA	TGTGCCATACAGCCAGGACTGCGGTCCGGGGAGCTGTTTTTT	CAIQPGLRSGELFF
TRBV12-3/TRBV12-4	TRBJ2-1	NA	NA	TGTGCCAGCAGTGTTTATGAGCAGTTCTTC	CASSVYEQFF
TRBV5-1	TRBJ1-5	few	NA	TGCGCCAGCAGCTTGGGGTCCACAGGGAGCAATCAGCCCCAGCATTTT	CASSLGSTGSNQPQHF
TRBV28	TRBJ2-3	many	NA	TGTGCCAGCAGTCCCACCCACGGGGTGCGGGGCACAGATACGCAGTATTTT	CASSPTHGVRGTDTQYF
TRBV29-1	TRBJ2-7	many	TRBD2	TGCAGCGTTGGTCGAAGGGATAGGACTAGCGGGATGTACGAGCAGTACTTC	CSVGRRDRTSGMYEQYF
TRBV15	TRBJ2-2	NA	TRBD2	TGTGCCACCAGCAGGAGTCAACTACGCGGACTAGCCGCCACCGGGGAGCTGTTTTTT	CATSRSQLRGLAATGELFF
TRBV20-1	TRBJ1-5	NA	NA	TGCAGTGCCTTACGAACAGATAGCAATCAGCCCCAGCATTTT	CSALRTDSNQPQHF
TRBV11-2	TRBJ2-2	few	TRBD2	TGTGCCAGCAGCACGTTAGCGGGAGCTGTCGGGACCGGGGAGCTGTTTTTT	CASSTLAGAVGTGELFF
TRBV7-8	TRBJ2-3	many	NA	TGTGCCAGCCGAGGATTAGGCACAGATACGCAGTATTTT	CASRGLGTDTQYF
TRBV15	TRBJ1-4	NA	NA	TGTGCCACCAGCGAGAGCAGGGCTGGTGAAAAACTGTTTTTT	CATSESRAGEKLFF
TRBV4-3	TRBJ2-5	few	NA	TGCGCCAGCAGCCAAGATCTAGCCAACCAAGAGACCCAGTACTTC	CASSQDLANQETQYF
TRBV7-8	TRBJ2-5	many	NA	TGTGCCAGCAGCTCCGGGACTGTTAAAGAGACCCAGTACTTC	CASSSGTVKETQYF
TRBV6-1	TRBJ2-1	many	NA	TGTGCCAGCAGCACCGGGGGGCCCAATGAGCAGTTCTTC	CASSTGGPNEQFF
TRBV6-1	TRBJ2-1	few	NA	TGTGCCAGCACTCGTCGTAGACCTTCCCCCTACAATGAGCAGTTCTTC	CASTRRRPSPYNEQFF
TRBV10-1	TRBJ2-1	NA	TRBD2	TGCGCCAGCAGTGAGTCGAGGGGCGGGGGTAGCTCCTACAATGAGCAGTTCTTC	CASSESRGGGSSYNEQFF
TRBV12-3/TRBV12-4	TRBJ1-2	many	NA	TGTGCCAGCAGCTCCGGGGACTATGGCTACACCTTC	CASSSGDYGYTF
TRBV5-6	TRBJ1-2	few	NA	TGTGCCAGCAGCAGACGCAGGGGACGGCGTGGCTACACCTTC	CASSRRRGRRGYTF
TRBV5-1	TRBJ2-7	NA	NA	TGCGCCAGCAGCGCAGGGACGGAAGGTACCTACGAGCAGTACTTC	CASSAGTEGTYEQYF
TRBV10-3	TRBJ1-1	many	NA	TGTGCCATTTTGGGGTCGGGGAACACTGAAGCTTTCTTT	CAILGSGNTEAFF
TRBV12-3/TRBV12-4	TRBJ1-4	NA	NA	TGTGCCAGCAGTTTTCAGGGTGAGGGTGAAAAACTGTTTTTT	CASSFQGEGEKLFF
TRBV24-1	TRBJ2-2	NA	NA	TGTGCCACCAGTGATGACATACCCACATCGAACACCGGGGAGCTGTTTTTT	CATSDDIPTSNTGELFF
TRBV9	TRBJ1-4	NA	NA	TGTGCCAGCAGCGCCCCTGTGGGGTTGCGGGAAAAACTGTTTTTT	CASSAPVGLREKLFF